This entry describes one T cell receptor beta chain. Its target antigen remains unknown. No base quality values were provided; no much bigger clone lies one nucleotide off. This specimen belongs to a study of spatial heterogeneity in lung cancer (dated by TCRdb to about 2019). As for the study more broadly: The donors were more than 65 patients from the lung TRACERx cohort who had early-stage, untreated non-small cell lung cancer. TCR repertoire features were related to nonsynonymous mutation counts determined by whole-exome sequencing of tumor tissue. The study quantitatively compared TCR alpha and beta repertoires across multiple tumor regions, matched nontumor lung and blood in non-small cell lung cancer. At surgery, hundreds of tumor regions, around 67 matched nontumor lung samples and about 56 PBMC samples were TCR-sequenced for both alpha and beta chains. In the raw uncorrected reads, each unique combination of TCR and UMI appeared on average more than ten times. Follow-up PBMC samples were sequenced whenever the samples were available, and the median time to follow-up was approximately 24 months after resection. Beta-chain transcripts were consistently detected in greater numbers than alpha-chain transcripts, which likely reflected higher beta-chain transcript abundance. On the study overall, not on this receptor specifically: Ubiquitous expanded tumor TCRs were found in blood more often at tumor resection than at routine follow-up. Comparisons of baseline and follow-up blood repertoires included only 14 patients. Confirming at a functional level the hypothesis that regional TCRs recognize regional mutations was considered to require additional single-cell paired TCR alpha and beta sequencing.

The time point label here, explained by the study, means: blood at routine non-recurrence follow-up after resection. Without any cell sorting, TCR sequencing was performed on whole RNA extracted either from tumor and nontumor lung tissue or from cryopreserved PBMC samples. A patient was chosen for TCR sequencing only when enough RNA was available from at least two tumor regions. Library construction relied on 5' RACE. Sequencing used a NextSeq 500. To allow correction of PCR and sequencing errors, the TCR library protocol tagged every TCR cDNA molecule with a unique molecular identifier. The study's processing was this. TCR identification, UMI-based error correction and CDR3 extraction were performed with Decombinator tools. TCRs above a frequency of 2 per 1,000, corresponding to the top 1% of the tumor frequency distribution, were defined as expanded. Renyi diversity was calculated using the R vegan package after each repertoire was subsampled 100 times to 5,000 TCRs. CDR3 similarity networks were constructed using string-kernel similarity of amino acid triplets, with links drawn between CDR3s whose pairwise similarity was above 0.82. TCRdb reanalyzed the raw reads on its own, using fastp at Q25 for trimming and MiXCR for clone calling, and kept in-frame beta chains. Here each entry gathers all rows of one CDR3 protein and keeps the most common genes and DNA. These V and J calls are TCRdb output, not the study's own analysis. In all, the sample holds around 110,000 distinct CDR3 sequences, and 12% of those were seen once. Of the sample, approximately 16% falls within the top ten clones.

The CDR3 runs 14 amino acids, cysteine and phenylalanine included. Kept here is only the CDR3 DNA, which spans 42 bases and is read in frame from base 1. CDR1 is given as LGHDT and CDR2 as YNNKEL, both from the germline V gene (reference sequence). V is pared back by 2 bases and J by 6 bases, with 10 bases lying between the germline termini. This specimen was PBMCs, taken at follow-up. This receptor was taken from a male donor with early-stage non-small cell lung cancer. The chain joins TRBV3-1 to TRBJ2-2; TRBD2 is perhaps the D gene, given 6 matching bases. The DNA sequence is as follows: TGTGCCAGCAGCCAAAGGGAGGAAGCCGGGGAGCTGTTTTTT. This yields the protein CASSQREEAGELFF. With the rest looked up from the reference TRBV3-1 and TRBJ2-2 genes rather than sequenced, the full variable domain is DTAVSQTPKYLVTQMGNDKSIKCEQNLGHDTMYWYKQDSKKFLKIMFSYNNKELIINETVPNRFSPKSPDKAHLNLHINSLELGDSAVYFCASSQREEAGELFFGEGSRLTVL.